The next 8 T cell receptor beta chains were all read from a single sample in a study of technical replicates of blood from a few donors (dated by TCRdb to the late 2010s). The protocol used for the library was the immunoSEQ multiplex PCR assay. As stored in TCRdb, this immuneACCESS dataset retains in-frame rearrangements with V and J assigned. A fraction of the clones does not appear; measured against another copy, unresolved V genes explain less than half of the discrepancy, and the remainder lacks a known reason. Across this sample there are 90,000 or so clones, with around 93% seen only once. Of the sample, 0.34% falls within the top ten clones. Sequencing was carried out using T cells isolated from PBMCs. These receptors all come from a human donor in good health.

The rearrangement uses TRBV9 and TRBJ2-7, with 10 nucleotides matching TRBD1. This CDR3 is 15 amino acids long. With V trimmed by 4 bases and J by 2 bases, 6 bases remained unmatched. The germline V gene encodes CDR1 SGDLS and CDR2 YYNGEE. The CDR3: CASSSTGTGAYEQYF. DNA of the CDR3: TGTGCCAGCAGCTCGACCGGGACAGGGGCCTACGAGCAGTACTTC.

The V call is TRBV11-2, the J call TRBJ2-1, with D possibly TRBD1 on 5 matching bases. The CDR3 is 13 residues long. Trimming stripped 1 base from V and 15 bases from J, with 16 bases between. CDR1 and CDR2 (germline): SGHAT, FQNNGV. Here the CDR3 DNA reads TGTGCCAGCAGCTTAGTAGTCGGCAGGGCCCCGTTCTTC. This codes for CASSLVVGRAPFF.

This CDR3 reads CASSVDPRSGNTIYF. The CDR3 DNA follows: TGTGCCAGCAGCGTAGATCCCCGCTCTGGAAACACCATATATTTT. This sequence joins TRBV9 and TRBJ1-3, with D hard to call. Germline V gives CDR1 SGDLS, CDR2 YYNGEE. V dropped 0 bases and J dropped 0 bases, with 7 bases sitting between them. This CDR3 is built from 15 residues.

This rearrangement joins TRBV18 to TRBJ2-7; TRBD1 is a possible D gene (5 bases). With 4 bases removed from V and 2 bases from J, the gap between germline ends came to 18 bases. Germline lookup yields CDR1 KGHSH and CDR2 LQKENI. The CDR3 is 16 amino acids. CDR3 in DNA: TGTGCCAGCTCACAGCCTCAACAGGAATCCGCCTACGAGCAGTACTTC. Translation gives CASSQPQQESAYEQYF.

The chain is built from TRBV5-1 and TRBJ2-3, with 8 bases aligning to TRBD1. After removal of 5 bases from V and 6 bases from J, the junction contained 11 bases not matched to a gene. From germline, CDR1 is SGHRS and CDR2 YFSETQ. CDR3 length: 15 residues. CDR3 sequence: CASSLDGTGTDTQYF. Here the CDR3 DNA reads TGCGCCAGCAGTTTAGACGGGACAGGTACGGATACGCAGTATTTT.

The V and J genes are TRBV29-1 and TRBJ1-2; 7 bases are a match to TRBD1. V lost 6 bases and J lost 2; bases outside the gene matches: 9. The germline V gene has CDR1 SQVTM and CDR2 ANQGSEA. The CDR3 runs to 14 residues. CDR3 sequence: CSVYGTAGNYGYTF. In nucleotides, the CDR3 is TGCAGCGTCTACGGGACAGCAGGCAACTATGGCTACACCTTC. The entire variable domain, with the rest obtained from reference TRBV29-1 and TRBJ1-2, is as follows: SAVISQKPSRDICQRGTSLTIQCQVDSQVTMMFWYRQQPGQSLTLIATANQGSEATYESGFVIDKFPISRPNLTFSTLTVSNMSPEDSSIYLCSVYGTAGNYGYTFGSGTRLTVV.

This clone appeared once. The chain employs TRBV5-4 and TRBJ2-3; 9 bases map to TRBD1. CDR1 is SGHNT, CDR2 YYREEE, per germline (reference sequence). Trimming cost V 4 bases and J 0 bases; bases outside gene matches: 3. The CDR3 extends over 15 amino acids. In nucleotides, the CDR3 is TGTGCCAGCAGCGGACAGGGGTTGAGCACAGATACGCAGTATTTT. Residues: CASSGQGLSTDTQYF.

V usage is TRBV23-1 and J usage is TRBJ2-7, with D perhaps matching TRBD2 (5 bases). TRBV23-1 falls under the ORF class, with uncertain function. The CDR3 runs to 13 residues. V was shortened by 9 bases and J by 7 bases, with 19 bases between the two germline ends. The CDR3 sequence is CARPRGGSGEQYF. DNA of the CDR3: TGCGCCAGACCCCGTGGAGGATCGGGGGAGCAGTACTTC.